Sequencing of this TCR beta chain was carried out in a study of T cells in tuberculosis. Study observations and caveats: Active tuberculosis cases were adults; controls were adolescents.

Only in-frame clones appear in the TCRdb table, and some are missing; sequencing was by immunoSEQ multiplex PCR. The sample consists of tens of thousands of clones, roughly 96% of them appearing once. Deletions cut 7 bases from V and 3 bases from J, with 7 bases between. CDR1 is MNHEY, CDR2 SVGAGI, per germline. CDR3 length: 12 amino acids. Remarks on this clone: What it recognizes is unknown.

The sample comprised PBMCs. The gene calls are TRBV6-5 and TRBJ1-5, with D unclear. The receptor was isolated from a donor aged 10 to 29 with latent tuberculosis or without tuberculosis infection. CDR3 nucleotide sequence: TGTGCCAGCATGGCCCCCAATCAGCCCCAGCATTTT. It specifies CASMAPNQPQHF.